These 17 T cell receptor beta chains were sequenced from one sample in a study of cytomegalovirus exposure and HLA in healthy donors. The PCR contained 60 Vbeta and 13 Jbeta primers. Profiled with immunoSEQ multiplex PCR; TCRdb holds only in-frame clones, not every one. The repertoire includes some 100,000 clones, approximately 65% of them detected once, and approximately 5.8% sits in the top ten. The sample taken for sequencing was PBMCs. The receptors derive from a woman in her 30s in good health and CMV-seropositive.

V gene TRBV11-2 combines with J gene TRBJ1-6; 8 bases align to TRBD1. Per germline, CDR1 SGHAT and CDR2 FQNNGV. The ends lost 1 base at V and 9 bases at J; junction bases unmatched: 5. The CDR3 has 15 amino acids. The CDR3: CASSLGTGKFSPLHF. In DNA, the CDR3 is TGTGCCAGCAGCTTAGGGACAGGGAAATTTTCACCCCTCCACTTT.

This clone has a handful of counts. The V gene is TRBV30, the J gene TRBJ2-1, with 8 nucleotides matching TRBD2. The junction had 6 bases not matched to a gene; V was cut back by 7 bases and J by 1 base. CDR3 length equals 14 residues. The germline CDR1 and CDR2 sequences are GTSNPN and SVGIG (reference sequence). The CDR3 loop reads CAFSSGGSYNEQFF. The CDR3 DNA sequence: TGTGCCTTCTCCAGCGGGGGTTCCTACAATGAGCAGTTCTTC. The complete variable domain, with remaining parts taken from reference TRBV30 and TRBJ2-1, reads SQTIHQWPATLVQPVGSPLSLECTVEGTSNPNLYWYRQAAGRGLQLLFYSVGIGQISSEVPQNLSASRPQDRQFILSSKKLLLSDSGFYLCAFSSGGSYNEQFFGPGTRLTVL.

The chain links TRBV7-9 to TRBJ1-1; tentative D call: TRBD1 (5 bases). There are 12 residues in the CDR3. Between the trimmed V and J ends, which lost 5 bases and 11 bases, there was a span of 15 bases. The V gene's germline CDR1 is SEHNR and CDR2 FQNEAQ (reference sequence). CDR3 sequence: CASSPGDRVAFF. As DNA, the CDR3 is TGTGCCAGCAGCCCGGGGGACCGTGTTGCTTTCTTT.

This rearrangement joins TRBV11-3 to TRBJ1-3; D not resolved. Germline CDR1 reads SGHNT; CDR2 reads YENEEA. This CDR3 is 15 amino acids long. Trimming shortened V by 4 bases and J by 1 base, and 11 bases separated the two germline ends. CDR3 amino acids: CASSSGAASGNTIYF. DNA of the CDR3: TGTGCCAGCAGCTCTGGAGCGGCATCTGGAAACACCATATATTTT. The full variable domain, completed using reference TRBV11-3 and TRBJ1-3, is EAGVVQSPRYKIIEKKQPVAFWCNPISGHNTLYWYLQNLGQGPELLIRYENEEAVDDSQLPKDRFSAERLKGVDSTLKIQPAELGDSAVYLCASSSGAASGNTIYFGEGSWLTVV.

Only one count was recorded for this clone. The rearrangement links TRBV2 to TRBJ1-6, with a tentative D call TRBD1 (6 bases). CDR1 is SNHLY, CDR2 FYNNEI, per germline. The CDR3 spans 16 residues. V was trimmed by 2 bases and J by 4 bases, leaving 12 bases between them. The CDR3 here is CASSEMWTEYNSPLHF. The CDR3 bases are TGTGCCAGCAGTGAAATGTGGACAGAGTATAATTCACCCCTCCACTTT.

This rearrangement joins TRBV4-2 to TRBJ2-5; 12 bases fit TRBD2. The junction had 4 bases not matched to a gene; V was cut back by 2 bases and J by 3 bases. The CDR3 totals 16 residues. Germline V lookup: CDR1 LGHNA, CDR2 YNFKEQ. CDR3: CASSQNPSGGEETQYF. CDR3 DNA sequence: TGTGCCAGCAGCCAAAACCCTAGCGGGGGGGAAGAGACCCAGTACTTC.

The chain couples TRBV5-5 to TRBJ1-5, with a weak D call TRBD1 (5 bases). The CDR3 is 15 amino acids. Germline V lookup: CDR1 SGHKS, CDR2 YYEKEE (reference sequence). V shed 7 bases and J shed 1 base, with 15 bases lying between them. The CDR3 DNA reads TGTGCCAGCCGCAGGGAGGGAGGGAGCAATCAGCCCCAGCATTTT. It translates to CASRREGGSNQPQHF. The complete variable domain, with remaining parts taken from reference TRBV5-5 and TRBJ1-5, reads DAGVTQSPTHLIKTRGQQVTLRCSPISGHKSVSWYQQVLGQGPQFIFQYYEKEERGRGNFPDRFSARQFPNYSSELNVNALLLGDSALYLCASRREGGSNQPQHFGDGTRLSIL.

This clone has a handful of counts. CDR3 residues: CASPGERIQHF. Written as DNA, the CDR3 is TGTGCCAGCCCGGGTGAACGGATCCAGCATTTT. The chain links TRBV7-9 to TRBJ1-5; D not resolved. The CDR3 length is 11 residues. V was cut by 8 bases and J by 12 bases, with 14 bases left in between. Germline-derived CDR1 and CDR2 are SEHNR and FQNEAQ (reference sequence).

The chain links TRBV19 to TRBJ2-1, with 9 bases matching TRBD1. With 0 bases clipped from V and 8 bases from J, the junction kept 5 bases outside the gene matches. The germline CDR1 and CDR2 sequences are LNHDA and SQIVND (reference sequence). The CDR3 is 15 amino acids. For the CDR3, the DNA is TGTGCCAGTAGTATAGATCGGGACAGGGTCGATGAGCAGTTCTTC. It encodes CASSIDRDRVDEQFF.

To note about this clone: One junction end does not reproduce the germline sequence, and a read error may be involved. This chain uses TRBV7-9 with TRBJ1-5, with no clear D. The CDR3 sequence is 13 residues long. The germline V gene encodes CDR1 SEHNR and CDR2 FQNEAQ (reference sequence). In DNA form, the CDR3 reads TGTGCCAGCAGCTTAGATCAGGATCAGCCCCGGCATTTT. Protein: CASSLDQDQPRHF.

V usage is TRBV6-5 and J usage is TRBJ2-5; TRBD1 aligns across 9 bases. V shed 1 base, J shed 12 bases, and the junction held 9 bases outside the gene matches. Germline assignment: CDR1 MNHEY and CDR2 SVGAGI. This CDR3 region has 14 residues. CDR3 nucleotide sequence: TGTGCCAGCAGTTACTTAGGACAGGGGAGTAAAGAGTACTTC. Translating it yields CASSYLGQGSKEYF.

The V call is TRBV11-3, the J call TRBJ2-7, with D perhaps TRBD1 (5 bases). Germline assignment: CDR1 SGHNT and CDR2 YENEEA. CDR3 length: 13 amino acids. V lost 5 bases to trimming and J lost 7 bases, with 15 bases between them. This CDR3 reads CASSPRGAREQYF. CDR3 coding DNA: TGTGCCAGCAGCCCGCGTGGGGCTCGAGAGCAGTACTTC.

The chain uses TRBV9 and TRBJ1-6; D unclear. Germline V gives CDR1 SGDLS, CDR2 YYNGEE. Trimming pared 0 bases from V and 2 bases from J, leaving 6 bases between. There are 15 residues in the CDR3. CDR3 sequence: CASSVGTAYNSPLHF. In DNA form, the CDR3 reads TGTGCCAGCAGCGTAGGGACTGCCTATAATTCACCCCTCCACTTT.

This clone was seen a handful of times. The chain uses TRBV18 and TRBJ2-2; TRBD1 agrees at 8 bases. Per germline, CDR1 KGHSH and CDR2 LQKENI. The CDR3 sequence is 15 residues long. J lost 5 bases, V lost 6 bases, and 8 bases had no gene match. The CDR3 region has the DNA TGTGCCAGCTCGGCCGACAGGGGATTGACCGGGGAGCTGTTTTTT. Its protein is CASSADRGLTGELFF.

V and J are TRBV7-9 and TRBJ2-5; TRBD1 aligns across 8 bases. CDR1 and CDR2 from the germline V gene are SEHNR and FQNEAQ (reference sequence). This CDR3 region has 15 residues. After removal of 6 bases from V and 5 bases from J, the junction contained 11 bases not matched to a gene. This CDR3 is CASSFSGQGVETQYF. The CDR3 nucleotides are TGTGCCAGCAGTTTCTCCGGACAGGGTGTGGAGACCCAGTACTTC.

This clone was seen ten or more times. DNA of the CDR3: TGTGCCAGCAGTCCCCAGGGTTCCGGCAATCAGCCCCAGCATTTT. Translated, it gives CASSPQGSGNQPQHF. The V and J genes are TRBV28 and TRBJ1-5; tentative D call: TRBD1 (5 bases). Trimming cost V 5 bases and J 2 bases, with 13 bases left between them. Germline CDR1 reads MDHEN; CDR2 reads SYDVKM. The length of the CDR3 is 15 residues.

CDR3 loop: CASRKSGTGESEAFF. The CDR3 nucleotides are TGCGCCAGCCGGAAATCCGGGACAGGGGAGTCTGAAGCTTTCTTT. The chain carries TRBV5-1 and TRBJ1-1; 10 bases agree with TRBD1. This CDR3 has 15 residues. Looked up from germline, CDR1 is SGHRS and CDR2 is YFSETQ. The V segment lost 7 bases and the J segment 6 bases; nucleotides outside the gene matches: 12.